The clone carrying this T cell receptor beta chain has a count of ten or more. Its antigen remains unknown. This entry belongs to a study of CD8+CD57+ T cells in acquired aplastic anemia. At the level of the study: Mean DNA quantity obtained from sorted CD4+ and CD8+ cells was 3.2 ug. For CD4+ cells, healthy donors had an average of roughly 11 million reads. The study's findings and limits: Simpson's diversity of CD8+ cells was not significantly different in patients compared with controls. It was found that some 30 CD8+ CDR3 sequences were shared between patients and controls.

This CDR3 is built from 13 residues. Trimming took 6 bases from V and 4 from J, leaving 12 bases between them. Germline V lookup: CDR1 SNHLY, CDR2 FYNNEI. Genomic DNA, serving as template, underwent TCR beta VDJ and CDR3 profiling. TCRdb processed the reads anew with MiXCR; each CDR3 protein has one entry. The sample comprises about 210,000 distinct CDR3 sequences, approximately 35% of which are singletons, and about 1.1% rests with the top ten. The sequencing sample was made of sorted CD4+, CD8+, or CD8+CD57+ T cells (not recorded which) from PBMCs. The TCR was taken from a human donor in good health, serving as a control. The J gene is TRBJ1-1, the V gene TRBV2; D possibly corresponds to TRBD1 (5 bases). CDR3 nucleotide sequence: TGTGCCAGCAGGCGGGGCTCGAGCACTGAAGCTTTCTTT. Residues: CASRRGSSTEAFF.